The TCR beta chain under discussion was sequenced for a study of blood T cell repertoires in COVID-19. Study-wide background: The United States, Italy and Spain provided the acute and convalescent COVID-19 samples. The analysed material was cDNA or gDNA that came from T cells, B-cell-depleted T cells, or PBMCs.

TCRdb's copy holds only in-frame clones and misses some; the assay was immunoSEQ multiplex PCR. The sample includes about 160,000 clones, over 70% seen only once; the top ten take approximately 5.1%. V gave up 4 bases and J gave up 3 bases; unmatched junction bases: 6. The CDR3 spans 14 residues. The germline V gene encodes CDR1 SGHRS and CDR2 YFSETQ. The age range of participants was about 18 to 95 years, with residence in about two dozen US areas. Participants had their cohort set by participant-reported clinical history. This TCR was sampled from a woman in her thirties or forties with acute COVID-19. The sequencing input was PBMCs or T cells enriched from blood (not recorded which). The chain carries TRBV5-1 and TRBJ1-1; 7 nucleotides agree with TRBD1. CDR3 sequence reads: CASSPGQTYTEAFF. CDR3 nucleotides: TGCGCCAGCAGCCCGGGACAGACATACACTGAAGCTTTCTTT.